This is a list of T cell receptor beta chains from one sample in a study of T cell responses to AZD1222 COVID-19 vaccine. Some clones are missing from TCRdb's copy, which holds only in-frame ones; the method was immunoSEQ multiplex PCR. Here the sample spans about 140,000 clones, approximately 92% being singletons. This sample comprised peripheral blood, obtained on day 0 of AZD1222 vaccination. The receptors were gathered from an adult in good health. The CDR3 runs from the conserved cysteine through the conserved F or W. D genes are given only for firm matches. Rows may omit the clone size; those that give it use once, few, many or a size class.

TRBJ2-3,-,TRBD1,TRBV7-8,TGTGCCAGCAGCCTCGGACAGGGCCCAGATACGCAGTATTTT,CASSLGQGPDTQYF
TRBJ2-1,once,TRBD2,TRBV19,TGTGCCAGTAGTCCCTTAGCGGGAGGCATTGGTGAGCAGTTCTTC,CASSPLAGGIGEQFF
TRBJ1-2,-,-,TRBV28,TGTGCCAGCAGATTGGGGGGTCTTTTCTATGGCTACACCTTC,CASRLGGLFYGYTF
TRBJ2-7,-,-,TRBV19,TGTGCCAGTAGTCGGACAGTTTACTACGAGCAGTACTTC,CASSRTVYYEQYF
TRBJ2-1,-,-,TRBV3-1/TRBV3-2,TGTGCCAGCAGCCAAGAACCTAGTCCGCGACGCCCCAACAATGAGCAGTTCTTC,CASSQEPSPRRPNNEQFF
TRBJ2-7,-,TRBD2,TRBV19,TGTGCCAGTAGTATAATCCTAGCGGGAGGTTACGAGCAGTACTTC,CASSIILAGGYEQYF
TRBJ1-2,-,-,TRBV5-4,TGTGCCAGCAGCTCAATAGGAAGACCGGCTAACTATGGCTACACCTTC,CASSSIGRPANYGYTF
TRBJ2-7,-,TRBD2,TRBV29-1,TGCAGCGTGCCTGACCGGGACTACACATTCTACGAGCAGTACTTC,CSVPDRDYTFYEQYF
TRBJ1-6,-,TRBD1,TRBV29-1,TGCAGCGTCTGGGACAGGGAGGGCTCACCCCTCCACTTT,CSVWDREGSPLHF
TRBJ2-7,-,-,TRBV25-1,TGTGCCAGCAGCCCCCAAAGGGTAGGATATCCCTTCCACGAGCAGTACTTC,CASSPQRVGYPFHEQYF
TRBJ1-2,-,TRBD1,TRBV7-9,TGTGCCAGCAGCTCTACGACAGGGGGCTATGGCTACACCTTC,CASSSTTGGYGYTF
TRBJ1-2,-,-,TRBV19,TGTGCCAGTAACGGTGAAGGACAGAATGTCTTGAACTATGGCTACACCTTC,CASNGEGQNVLNYGYTF
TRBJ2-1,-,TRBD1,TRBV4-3,TGCGCCAGCAGCCAAGCAGACAGGGTTAGGAATGAGCAGTTCTTC,CASSQADRVRNEQFF
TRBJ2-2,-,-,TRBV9,TGTGCCAGCAGCGTAGGTGGGGGGAACACCGGGGAGCTGTTTTTT,CASSVGGGNTGELFF
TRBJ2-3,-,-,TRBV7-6,TGTGCCAGCAGCCAATCTATTTGGGGCACAGATACGCAGTATTTT,CASSQSIWGTDTQYF
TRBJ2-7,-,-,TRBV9,TGTGCCAGCAGCGGGGGGGACTCCCTTGGGGAGCAGTACTTC,CASSGGDSLGEQYF
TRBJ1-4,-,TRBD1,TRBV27,TGTGCCAGCCAAAACTCCCGGGACAGGGGAGCGGAACTGTTTTTT,CASQNSRDRGAELFF
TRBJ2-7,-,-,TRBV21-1,TGTGCCAGCAGCAAGGGCTTCAGGTACGAGCAGTACTTC,CASSKGFRYEQYF
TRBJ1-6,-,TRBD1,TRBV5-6,TGTGCCAGCAGCTTCGGGACAGGGGCGAACCTCCCTTATTCACCCCTCCACTTT,CASSFGTGANLPYSPLHF
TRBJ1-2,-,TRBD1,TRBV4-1,TGCGCCAGCAGGGCACCGGGACAGGGTGAAGATGGCTACACCTTC,CASRAPGQGEDGYTF
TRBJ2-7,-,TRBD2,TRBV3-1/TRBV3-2,TGTGCCAGCAGTTCTGGGACTAGCGGGATGGGGGAGCAGTACTTC,CASSSGTSGMGEQYF
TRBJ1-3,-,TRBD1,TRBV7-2,TGTGCCAGCAGCTTAGTAGGGGGCAGGCGTGGAAACACCATATATTTT,CASSLVGGRRGNTIYF
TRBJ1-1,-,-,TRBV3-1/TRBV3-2,TGTGCCAGCAGCCCAGGCGGAAGGGGGTGGGGGAACACTGAAGCTTTCTTT,CASSPGGRGWGNTEAFF
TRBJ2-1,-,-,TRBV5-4,TGTGCCAGCAGCAATCCGACTAACCCACGGTATGAGCAGTTCTTC,CASSNPTNPRYEQFF
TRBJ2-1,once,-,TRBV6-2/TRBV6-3,TGTGCCAGCAGTTACACCTACAATGAGCAGTTCTTC,CASSYTYNEQFF
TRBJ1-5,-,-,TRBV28,TGTGCCAGCAGCGAAGGGAATCAGCCCCAGCATTTT,CASSEGNQPQHF
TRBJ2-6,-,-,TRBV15,TGTGCCACCAGCAGAGGTAGGTCTACCAGCTCTGGGGCCAACGTCCTGACTTTC,CATSRGRSTSSGANVLTF